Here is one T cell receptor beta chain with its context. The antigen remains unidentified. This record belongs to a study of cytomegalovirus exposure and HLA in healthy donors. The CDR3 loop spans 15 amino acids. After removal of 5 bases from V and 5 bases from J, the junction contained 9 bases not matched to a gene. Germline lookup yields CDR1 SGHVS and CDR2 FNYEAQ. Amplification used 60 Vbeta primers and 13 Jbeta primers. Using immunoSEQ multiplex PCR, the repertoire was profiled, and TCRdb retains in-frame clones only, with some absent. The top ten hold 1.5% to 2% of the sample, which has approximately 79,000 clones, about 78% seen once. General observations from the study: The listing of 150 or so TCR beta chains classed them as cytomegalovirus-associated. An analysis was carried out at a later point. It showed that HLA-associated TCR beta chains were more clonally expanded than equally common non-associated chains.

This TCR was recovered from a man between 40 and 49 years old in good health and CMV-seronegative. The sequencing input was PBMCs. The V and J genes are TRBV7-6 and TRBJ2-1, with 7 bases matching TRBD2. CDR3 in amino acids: CASSREIGTNNEQFF. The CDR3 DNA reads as TGTGCCAGCAGCCGCGAAATAGGGACTAACAATGAGCAGTTCTTC.